This T cell receptor beta chain is drawn from a study of blood T cell repertoires in COVID-19. As for the study in general: There were acute and convalescent COVID-19 samples, and they came from the United States, Italy and Spain. The analysed material was cDNA or gDNA that came from T cells, B-cell-depleted T cells, or PBMCs.

Participant ages covered about 18 to 89 years across about 22 US areas. Two negative PCRs, clearance, or symptom resolution had been documented for recovered Cohort 3 donors. CDR3 size: 14 residues. Germline CDR1 GTSNPN, CDR2 SVGIG (reference sequence). The ends were cut back, 2 bases at V and 3 bases at J, with 13 bases in the middle. Clones were read by immunoSEQ multiplex PCR, and TCRdb kept only the in-frame ones, dropping some. The sample records 250,000 to 300,000 clones, approximately 90% being singletons. This TCR was sampled from a woman between 25 and 40 years old who had recovered from COVID-19. The V gene is TRBV30, the J gene TRBJ1-1; D might be TRBD1 (6 bases). Sequenced input: PBMCs or T cells enriched from blood (not recorded which). The CDR3 nucleotides are TGTGCCTGGAGTCAGGGCAGGGGAGACACTGAAGCTTTCTTT. It specifies CAWSQGRGDTEAFF.